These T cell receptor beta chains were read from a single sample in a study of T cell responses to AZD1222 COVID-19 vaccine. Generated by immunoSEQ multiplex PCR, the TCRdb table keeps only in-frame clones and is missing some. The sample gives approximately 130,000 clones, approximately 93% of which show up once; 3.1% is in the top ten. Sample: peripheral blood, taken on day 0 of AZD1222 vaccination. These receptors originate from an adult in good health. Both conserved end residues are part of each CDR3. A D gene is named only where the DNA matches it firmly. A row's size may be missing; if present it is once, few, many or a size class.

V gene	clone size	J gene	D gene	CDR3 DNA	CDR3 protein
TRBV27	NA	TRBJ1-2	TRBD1	TGTGCCAGCAGTCTGCACAGGGGGCGATGGGGCTACACCTTC	CASSLHRGRWGYTF
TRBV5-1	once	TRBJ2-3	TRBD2	TGCGCCAGCAGCTCACTAGCGGGAGGCCAAGCCGATACGCAGTATTTT	CASSSLAGGQADTQYF
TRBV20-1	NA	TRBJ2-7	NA	TGCAGTGCTAGAGCAGGGTATTTC	CSARAGYF
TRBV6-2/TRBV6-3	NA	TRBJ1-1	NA	TGTGCCAGCAGTTACAAAGGGGCGCGCACTGAAGCTTTCTTT	CASSYKGARTEAFF
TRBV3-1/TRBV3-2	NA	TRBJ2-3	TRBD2	TGTGCCAGCAGCCCTCGGGAGGGTAGCGGGAGTAGCCCAGATACGCAGTATTTT	CASSPREGSGSSPDTQYF
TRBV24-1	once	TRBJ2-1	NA	TGTGCCACCAGTGATTTAAGGGCCGGCTACTCCTACAATGAGCAGTTCTTC	CATSDLRAGYSYNEQFF
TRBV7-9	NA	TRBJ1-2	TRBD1	TGTGCCAGCAGCCCGGGACAGACGGTACCCACCTTC	CASSPGQTVPTF
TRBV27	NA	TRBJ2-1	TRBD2	TGTGCCAGCAGTTTATGGGCTAGCGGGCTCCTCTTCAATGAGCAGTTCTTC	CASSLWASGLLFNEQFF
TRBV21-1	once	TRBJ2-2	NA	TGTGCCAGCTCCCCCCTGCCCCGAGGCACCGGGGAGCTGTTTTTT	CASSPLPRGTGELFF
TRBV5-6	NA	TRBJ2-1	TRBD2	TGTGCCAGCAGCCTGGGACTAGCGGGAGACCGGCTCAATGAGCAGTTCTTC	CASSLGLAGDRLNEQFF
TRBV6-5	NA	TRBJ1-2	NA	TGTGCCAGCAGTCAAAACCCGTCTAATGGCTACACCTTC	CASSQNPSNGYTF
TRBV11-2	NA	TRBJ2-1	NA	TGTGCCAGCGGAACGGGACTCGCCAATGAGCAGTTCTTC	CASGTGLANEQFF
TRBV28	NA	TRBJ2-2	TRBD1	TGTGCCAGCAGGTTCAGGGGGTCGCAGGGGGACACCGGGGAGCTGTTTTTT	CASRFRGSQGDTGELFF
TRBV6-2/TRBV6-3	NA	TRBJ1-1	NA	TGTGCCAGCAGATACAACAGGGTGAGGAACACTGAAGCTTTCTTT	CASRYNRVRNTEAFF
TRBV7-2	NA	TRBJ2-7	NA	TGTGCCAGCAGCTACATGCAGGGATACGAGCAGTACTTC	CASSYMQGYEQYF
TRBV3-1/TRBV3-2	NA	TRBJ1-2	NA	TGTGCCAGCAGCCTATACCAGCCCCAGGGGCGCCTTAACTATGGCTACACCTTC	CASSLYQPQGRLNYGYTF
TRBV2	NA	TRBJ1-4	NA	TGTGCCAGCAGAACAAAGGGGACAACGAGGGAACTGTTTTTT	CASRTKGTTRELFF
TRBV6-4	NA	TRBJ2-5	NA	TGTGCCAGCAGAGGCTTGAAGACCCAGTACTTC	CASRGLKTQYF
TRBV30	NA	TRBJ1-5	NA	TGTGCCTGGAATTCGGGGATAGGTCAGCCCCAGCATTTT	CAWNSGIGQPQHF
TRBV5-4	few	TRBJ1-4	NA	TGTGCCAGCAGCTTAGATCAAGTTGGTGAAAAACTGTTTTTT	CASSLDQVGEKLFF
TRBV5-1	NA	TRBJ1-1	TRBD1	TGCGCCAGCAGCCTGGGACAGCCGAACACTGAAGCTTTCTTT	CASSLGQPNTEAFF
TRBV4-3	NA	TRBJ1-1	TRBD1	TGCGCCAGCAGCCAAGTAGGGCCGGGACAGGGTCAAGCTTTCTTT	CASSQVGPGQGQAFF
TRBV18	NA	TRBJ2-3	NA	TGTGCCAGCTCACCTTCCGGGACATACACAGATACGCAGTATTTT	CASSPSGTYTDTQYF
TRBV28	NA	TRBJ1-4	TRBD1	TGTGCCAGCAGCCCCGGAGGAGGGGGCGATGAAAAACTGTTTTTT	CASSPGGGGDEKLFF
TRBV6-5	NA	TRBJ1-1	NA	TGTGCCAGCAGTTACGTGGCAGAGGGACACACTGAAGCTTTCTTT	CASSYVAEGHTEAFF
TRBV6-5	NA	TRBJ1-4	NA	TGTGCCAGCAGTTACGGTCCAGGAACCGCTGAAAAACTGTTTTTT	CASSYGPGTAEKLFF
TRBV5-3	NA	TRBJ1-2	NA	TGTGCCAGAAGCCCCTCAACGGGGGAAGGCTACACCTTC	CARSPSTGEGYTF
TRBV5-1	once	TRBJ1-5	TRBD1	TGCGCCAGCAGTCTGACAGGGAGTCATCAGCCCCAGCATTTT	CASSLTGSHQPQHF
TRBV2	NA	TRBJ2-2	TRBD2	TGTGCCAGCAGGAGCGGGAGGGACACCGGGGAGCTGTTTTTT	CASRSGRDTGELFF
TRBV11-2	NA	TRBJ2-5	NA	TGTGCCAGCAGCGGGGACGAAGAGACCCAGTACTTC	CASSGDEETQYF
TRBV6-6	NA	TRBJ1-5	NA	TGTGCCAGCAGCCATAATCAGCCCCAGCATTTT	CASSHNQPQHF
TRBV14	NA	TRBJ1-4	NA	TGTGCCAGCAGCCTCCTGAACCGGGCAGGTAGAGAAAAACTGTTTTTT	CASSLLNRAGREKLFF
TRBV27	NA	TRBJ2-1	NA	TGTGCCAGCAGTGCGCTGGGGCCAGGGTACAATGAGCAGTTCTTC	CASSALGPGYNEQFF
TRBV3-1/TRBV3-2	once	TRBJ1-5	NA	TGTGCCAGCAGCCAGGTGAATCAGCCCCAGCATTTT	CASSQVNQPQHF
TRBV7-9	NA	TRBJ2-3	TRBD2	TGTGCCAGCAGCTGGTTAGCGGGGGAAAGGGATACGCAGTATTTT	CASSWLAGERDTQYF
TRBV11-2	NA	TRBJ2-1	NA	TGTGCCAGCAGCCCCCTACGGGGAAACAATGAGCAGTTCTTC	CASSPLRGNNEQFF
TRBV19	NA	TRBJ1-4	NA	TGTGCCAGTAGTATAGCGGCAGACCGAGATGAAAAACTGTTTTTT	CASSIAADRDEKLFF
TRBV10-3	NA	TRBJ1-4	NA	TGTGCCATCAGTGCACGGCTTAATGAAAAACTGTTTTTT	CAISARLNEKLFF
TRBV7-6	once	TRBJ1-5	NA	TGTGCCAGCAGCCCCTTGGCAGGGTTAAGGAATCAGCCCCAGCATTTT	CASSPLAGLRNQPQHF
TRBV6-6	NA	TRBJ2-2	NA	TGTGCCAGCAGAGGCCTCGGGTCCGGGGAGCTGTTTTTT	CASRGLGSGELFF
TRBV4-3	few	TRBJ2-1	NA	TGCGCCAGCAGCCCCTCCCAGAGCAGGGAGCAGTTCTTC	CASSPSQSREQFF
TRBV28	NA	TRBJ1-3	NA	TGTGCCAGCAGTTTATGGACGGGGGGCGCTTATGGAAACACCATATATTTT	CASSLWTGGAYGNTIYF
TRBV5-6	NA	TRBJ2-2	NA	TGTGCCAGCAGCTTGTACGGCCCGAACACCGGGGAGCTGTTTTTT	CASSLYGPNTGELFF
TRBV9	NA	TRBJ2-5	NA	TGTGCCAGCAGCGTTCACGGAGGGGTGCAAGAGACCCAGTACTTC	CASSVHGGVQETQYF
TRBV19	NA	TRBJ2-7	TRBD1	TGTGCCAGTAGCCCACAGGGGGCTGTCTACGAGCAGTACTTC	CASSPQGAVYEQYF
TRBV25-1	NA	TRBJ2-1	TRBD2	TGTGCCAGCAGAGCGACTAGCGGGTGGATAAGAAATGAGCAGTTCTTC	CASRATSGWIRNEQFF
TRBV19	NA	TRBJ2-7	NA	TGTGCCAGTAGTATCCTCGACAGCTTAGAGCAGTACTTC	CASSILDSLEQYF
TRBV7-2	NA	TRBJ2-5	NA	TGTGCCAGCAGCTTAGTCGGGATAGAGACCCAGTACTTC	CASSLVGIETQYF
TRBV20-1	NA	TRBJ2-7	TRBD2	TGCAGTGCTAGTGACTCTAGCGGAGGCTCCTACGAGCAGTACTTC	CSASDSSGGSYEQYF
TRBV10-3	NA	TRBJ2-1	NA	TGTGCCATCAGTAGTCGACAGGCCCTAGGGAATGAGCAGTTCTTC	CAISSRQALGNEQFF
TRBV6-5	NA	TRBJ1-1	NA	TGTGCCAGCAGTTACACAGGGCCCAACACTGAAGCTTTCTTT	CASSYTGPNTEAFF
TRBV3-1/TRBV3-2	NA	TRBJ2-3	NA	TGTGCCAGCAGCCTTCTAAGCACAGATACGCAGTATTTT	CASSLLSTDTQYF
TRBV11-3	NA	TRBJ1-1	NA	TGTGCCAGCAGCTTGGGGGCGCACGACACTGAAGCTTTCTTT	CASSLGAHDTEAFF
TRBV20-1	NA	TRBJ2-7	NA	TGCAGTGCTAGTGGCCTGGCCTACGAGCAGTACTTC	CSASGLAYEQYF
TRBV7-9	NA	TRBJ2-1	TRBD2	TGTGCCAGCAGCTCTTTGTTGCGGGGGAATGAGCAGTTCTTC	CASSSLLRGNEQFF
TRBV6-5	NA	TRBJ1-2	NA	TGTGCCAGCAGTTACCGGGGGGCGAGCGGCTACACCTTC	CASSYRGASGYTF
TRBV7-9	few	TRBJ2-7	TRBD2	TGTGCCAGCAGCTTATCTGGCGGGAGGGCTCCAGGCGGACCCTACGAGCAGTACTTC	CASSLSGGRAPGGPYEQYF
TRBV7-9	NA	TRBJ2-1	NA	TGTGCCAGCAGCTTAGAGATTGCCTACAATGAGCAGTTCTTC	CASSLEIAYNEQFF
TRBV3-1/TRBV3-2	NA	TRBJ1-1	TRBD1	TGTGCCAGCAGCCAAGAACCACAGGGGCGGGCCACTGAAGCTTTCTTT	CASSQEPQGRATEAFF